This TCR beta chain came from a study of blood T cell repertoires in COVID-19. On the study more broadly: In each case, the material was cDNA or gDNA derived from T cells, B-cell-depleted T cells, or PBMCs.

The CDR3 is 17 residues long. Germline assignment: CDR1 SGHAT and CDR2 FQNNGV. V was pared by 10 bases and J by 6 bases, with 24 bases of the junction left unmatched. Methods used by the authors: Reference gene primer amplification yielded estimated nucleated cell counts. Repertoires were generated with immunoSEQ multiplex PCR, while TCRdb's copy carries only in-frame clones and drops some. The V and J calls and clone size were taken over from that table, and D and trimming were inferred from the DNA. The sample records 15,000 or so clones, approximately 82% being singletons. This chain connects TRBV11-2 to TRBJ2-7, with 7 positions matching TRBD1. Sequenced: peripheral blood. The clonotype comes from a man between 35 and 55 years old with active or convalescent COVID-19. CDR3 nucleotides: TGTGCCACCGAGGCCGGTATAAGGACAGGAGGTCGAGGCGAGCAGTACTTC. Its protein is CATEAGIRTGGRGEQYF.